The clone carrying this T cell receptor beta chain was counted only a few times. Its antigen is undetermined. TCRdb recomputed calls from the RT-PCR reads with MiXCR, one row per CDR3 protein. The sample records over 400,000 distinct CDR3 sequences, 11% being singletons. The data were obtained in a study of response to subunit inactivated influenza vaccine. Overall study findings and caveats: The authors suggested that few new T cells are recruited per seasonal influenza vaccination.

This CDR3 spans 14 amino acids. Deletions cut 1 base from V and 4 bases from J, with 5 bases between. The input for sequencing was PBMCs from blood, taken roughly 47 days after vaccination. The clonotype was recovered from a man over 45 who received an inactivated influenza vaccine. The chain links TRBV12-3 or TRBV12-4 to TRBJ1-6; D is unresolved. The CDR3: CASSLVLYNSPLHF. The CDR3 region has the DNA TGTGCCAGCAGTTTAGTGCTGTATAATTCACCCCTCCACTTT.